This T cell receptor beta chain was identified in a study of cytomegalovirus exposure and HLA in healthy donors. Trimming cost V 5 bases and J 2 bases, with 13 bases left between them. Germline V lookup: CDR1 LNHDA, CDR2 SQIVND (reference sequence). CDR3 length: 15 residues. PCR was performed using 60 Vbeta and 13 Jbeta primers. Repertoires were generated with immunoSEQ multiplex PCR, while TCRdb's copy carries only in-frame clones and drops some. The sample shows 150,000 to 200,000 clones, roughly 77% of them seen only once. There were likely unrecorded immune exposures, though donors were nominally healthy when sampled.

The genes are TRBV19 and TRBJ1-5; possible D gene TRBD1, 5 bases. The sample consisted of PBMCs. The clonotype was recovered from a woman aged 50 to 60 in good health and CMV-seronegative. CDR3: CASSPRGSGNQPQHF. The CDR3 nucleotides read TGTGCCAGTAGTCCACGGGGGTCGGGCAATCAGCCCCAGCATTTT.